What follows are 31 T cell receptor beta chains derived from one specimen sequenced in a study of cytomegalovirus exposure and HLA in healthy donors (dated by TCRdb to about 2017). Library construction relied on the immunoSEQ multiplex PCR assay. For the multiplex PCR, a mixture combining 60 forward primers for TCR Vbeta segments and 13 reverse primers for TCR Jbeta segments was used. TCRdb mirrors the immuneACCESS table, restricted to in-frame sequences. Some clones are absent from its copies; in checked studies, under half trace to an unresolved V gene, and the reason for the others is unknown. Within this sample are about 84,000 clones, with 75% to 90% of them counted one time only. The ten top clones hold 2.3% of the sample. What was sequenced was PBMCs. The receptors shown here come from a man younger than 35 in good health and CMV-seronegative.

This chain links TRBV7-6 with TRBJ2-5, with 7 bases that match TRBD2. The CDR3 runs 14 residues. Trimming cost V 5 bases and J 5 bases; bases outside gene matches: 8. CDR1 and CDR2 from the germline V gene are SGHVS and FNYEAQ. CDR3 region: CASSRSGEGETQYF. Written as DNA, the CDR3 is TGTGCCAGCAGCCGTTCTGGGGAGGGGGAGACCCAGTACTTC.

In DNA form, the CDR3 reads TGTGCCAGCAGTGACACTCCGGGGAAGGGAGGTGGGACGAACACTGAAGCTTTCTTT. Protein product: CASSDTPGKGGGTNTEAFF. V usage is TRBV6-1 and J usage is TRBJ1-1, with a tentative D call TRBD1 (5 bases). V dropped 3 bases and J dropped 1 base, with 24 bases sitting between them. Germline V gene data show CDR1 as MNHNS and CDR2 as SASEGT. This CDR3 contains 19 residues.

The rearrangement joins TRBV15 to TRBJ2-6; TRBD2 is a possible D gene (6 bases). This CDR3 is built from 21 residues. Germline values: CDR1 LNHNV, CDR2 YYDKDF (reference sequence). Deletions cut 4 bases from V and 0 bases from J, with 25 bases between. The CDR3 sequence is CATSKFAGPGRSSSGANVLTF. The CDR3 coding sequence is TGTGCCACCAGCAAGTTCGCGGGACCGGGGCGCTCCAGCTCTGGGGCCAACGTCCTGACTTTC.

The J gene is TRBJ2-3, the V gene TRBV28, with TRBD2 matching over 7 bases. The CDR3 is 15 residues long. The ends lost 2 bases at V and 8 bases at J; junction bases unmatched: 10. Germline V gene data show CDR1 as MDHEN and CDR2 as SYDVKM. CDR3 loop: CASSLASGGQGTQYF. The CDR3 region has the DNA TGTGCCAGCAGTTTAGCTAGCGGAGGTCAGGGTACGCAGTATTTT.

This clone is medium-sized. CDR3 sequence reads: CASSFGGQGAGDTQYF. CDR3 in DNA: TGTGCCAGCAGTTTCGGCGGGCAGGGGGCTGGAGATACGCAGTATTTT. This chain uses TRBV28 with TRBJ2-3, with 8 bases aligning to TRBD1. Trimming took 3 bases from V and 5 from J; bases not matched to a gene: 10. The CDR3 has 16 residues. Germline CDR1 reads MDHEN; CDR2 reads SYDVKM.

The chain joins TRBV5-1 to TRBJ2-7; D call uncertain. V was trimmed by 4 bases and J by 0 bases, leaving 14 bases between them. CDR3 size: 15 residues. Germline assignment: CDR1 SGHRS and CDR2 YFSETQ. The CDR3 nucleotides read TGCGCCAGCAGCCTCGCCTATTCAAGCTCCTACGAGCAGTACTTC. This sequence encodes CASSLAYSSSYEQYF.

The V call is TRBV5-5, the J call TRBJ2-5; a weak D match, TRBD1 (6 bases). This CDR3 is 16 amino acids long. The V end lost 2 bases, the J end lost 5 bases, and 19 bases lay between the germline ends. Germline V lookup: CDR1 SGHKS, CDR2 YYEKEE (reference sequence). The CDR3 sequence: CASSLYRQDPRETQYF. As DNA, the CDR3 is TGTGCCAGCAGCTTATATAGACAGGACCCCAGGGAGACCCAGTACTTC.

The chain uses TRBV6-1 and TRBJ2-3; D ambiguous. The CDR3 is made up of 14 amino acids. The germline V gene has CDR1 MNHNS and CDR2 SASEGT. Trimming removed 9 bases at V and 1 base at J, with 14 bases between. DNA for the CDR3: TGTGCCAGTCGAGAGAGCGCGCGCACAGATACGCAGTATTTT. It is translated as CASRESARTDTQYF.

The chain is built from TRBV4-2 and TRBJ1-6; TRBD1 aligns across 7 bases. Germline CDR1 LGHNA, CDR2 YNFKEQ. CDR3 length: 14 residues. V dropped 4 bases and J dropped 6; count of bases not matched to a gene: 3. The CDR3 DNA reads TGTGCCAGCAGCCCGGGACAGAGTAATTCACCCCTCCACTTT. It translates to CASSPGQSNSPLHF.

Points on this clone: The junction and the germline gene differ at one end; a read error may be behind it. The rearrangement uses TRBV5-1 and TRBJ2-5, with 10 nucleotides matching TRBD2. CDR3 length equals 14 residues. The V gene's germline CDR1 is SGHRS and CDR2 YFSETQ. CDR3 sequence reads: CAGSPSGGQETQYF. The CDR3 nucleotides read TGCGCCGGCAGCCCTAGCGGGGGCCAAGAGACCCAGTACTTC.

This chain uses TRBV6-5 with TRBJ1-2; TRBD1 matches at 7 bases. V shed 8 bases and J 7 bases; nucleotides not matched to a gene: 16. The CDR3 has 15 amino acids. In germline, CDR1 is MNHEY, CDR2 SVGAGI. CDR3 protein: CASGARAGGFGGYTF. CDR3 nucleotide sequence: TGTGCCAGCGGCGCTCGGGCAGGGGGTTTCGGTGGCTACACCTTC.

The chain has TRBV18 and TRBJ1-1, with a tentative D call TRBD1 (6 bases). Trimming stripped 5 bases from V and 0 bases from J, with 22 bases between. CDR1 is KGHSH, CDR2 LQKENI, per germline. The CDR3 totals 18 residues. The CDR3 sequence is CASSTNNRGATMNTEAFF. As DNA, the CDR3 is TGTGCCAGCTCAACCAACAATCGGGGGGCCACCATGAACACTGAAGCTTTCTTT.

This chain uses TRBV11-1 with TRBJ2-5, with D possibly being TRBD2 (6 bases). Looked up from germline, CDR1 is SGHAT and CDR2 is FQDESV (reference sequence). V gave up 6 bases and J gave up 1 base, with 9 bases separating them. This CDR3 comprises 13 residues. CDR3 in amino acids: CASRTGSQETQYF. The CDR3 DNA is TGTGCCAGCAGGACCGGGAGCCAAGAGACCCAGTACTTC.

This clone was observed a single time. The V call is TRBV25-1, the J call TRBJ1-1, with D unclear. Germline CDR1 is MGHDK and CDR2 is SYGVNS. V was cut by 6 bases and J by 0 bases, with 8 bases left in between. The length of the CDR3 is 13 residues. DNA of the CDR3: TGTGCCAGCAGGTCGGGGATGAACACTGAAGCTTTCTTT. Its protein product is CASRSGMNTEAFF.

J is TRBJ1-5 and V is TRBV7-3; 10 bases agree with TRBD1. Germline lookup yields CDR1 SGHTA and CDR2 FQGTGA. With 5 bases clipped from V and 3 bases from J, the junction kept 13 bases outside the gene matches. The CDR3 consists of 18 residues. The CDR3 region has the DNA TGTGCCAGCAGCACCACCCCCGGGACAGGGGCCTCCAATCAGCCCCAGCATTTT. It encodes CASSTTPGTGASNQPQHF.

This chain joins TRBV28 and TRBJ2-7; 7 bases line up with TRBD1. The CDR3 is 15 residues long. Germline V gene lookup returns CDR1 MDHEN and CDR2 SYDVKM. J gave up 7 bases and V 1 base, and 10 bases lay outside the gene matches. CDR3 region: CASSLSGGRAKEQYF. In nucleotides, the CDR3 is TGTGCCAGCAGTTTATCAGGGGGTCGGGCTAAGGAGCAGTACTTC. Combining the CDR3 with reference TRBV28 and TRBJ2-7 gives the whole variable domain DVKVTQSSRYLVKRTGEKVFLECVQDMDHENMFWYRQDPGLGLRLIYFSYDVKMKEKGDIPEGYSVSREKKERFSLILESASTNQTSMYLCASSLSGGRAKEQYFGPGTRLTVT.

The gene calls are TRBV27 and TRBJ2-2; a weak D match, TRBD1 (6 bases). This CDR3 spans 13 amino acids. V was trimmed by 6 bases and J by 7 bases, leaving 12 bases between them. Germline CDR1 MNHEY, CDR2 SMNVEV (reference sequence). CDR3 residues: CASSVGQIGELFF. For the CDR3, the DNA is TGTGCCAGCAGCGTTGGACAGATCGGGGAGCTGTTTTTT.

This clone came up once. The CDR3 coding sequence is TGTGCCAGCAGCTCCGGGACTAGCTTCTACGAGCAGTACTTC. As protein: CASSSGTSFYEQYF. The gene calls are TRBV6-1 and TRBJ2-7, with 9 bases aligning to TRBD2. CDR3 size: 14 residues. Germline CDR1 MNHNS, CDR2 SASEGT. Losses at the gene ends were 6 bases for V and 3 bases for J; bases not matched to a gene: 6.

This clone was picked up one time. The DNA for the CDR3 is TGTGCCAGCGGGGAGATGTCCTACGAGCAGTACTTC. Residues: CASGEMSYEQYF. This chain uses TRBV6-5 with TRBJ2-5; possibly TRBD2 for D (5 bases). The DNA matches TRBJ2-7 better at its end, which makes the J call doubtful. The CDR3 has 12 amino acids. CDR1 is MNHEY, CDR2 SVGAGI, per germline.

The table lists this clone with a count of one. This chain uses TRBV28 with TRBJ1-2, with D possibly being TRBD1 (6 bases). The V end was cut by 3 bases, the J end by 0 bases, with 17 bases between. The CDR3 has 17 residues. Germline CDR1 is MDHEN and CDR2 is SYDVKM. CDR3 nucleotides: TGTGCCAGCAGTTTCGGTGGAGCCAGGGGCCCTAACTATGGCTACACCTTC. Its protein is CASSFGGARGPNYGYTF.

Note on this clone: One end of the junction varies from germline; a read error may be responsible. Other DNA sequences from this sample encode an identical CDR3 as well. This rearrangement joins TRBV5-1 to TRBJ1-1, with D maybe TRBD1 (5 bases). This CDR3 is 14 amino acids long. Germline CDR1 SGHRS, CDR2 YFSETQ. The CDR3 sequence: CASSLGGVNTEAFF. The CDR3 region has the DNA TGCGCCAGCAGCTTGGGGGGGGTTAACACCGAAGCTTTCTTT. The full variable domain, with the rest looked up from reference TRBV5-1 and TRBJ1-1, is KAGVTQTPRYLIKTRGQQVTLSCSPISGHRSVSWYQQTPGQGLQFLFEYFSETQRNKGNFPGRFSGRQFSNSRSEMNVSTLELGDSALYLCASSLGGVNTEAFFGQGTRLTVV.

The chain combines TRBV5-6 with TRBJ2-2; 10 nucleotides line up with TRBD2. Germline CDR1 is SGHDT and CDR2 is YYEEEE. Trimming took 2 bases from V and 4 from J; bases not matched to a gene: 5. CDR3 size: 16 residues. The CDR3 sequence: CASSLLAGSITGELFF. In DNA, the CDR3 is TGTGCCAGCAGCTTACTAGCGGGATCAATCACCGGGGAGCTGTTTTTT.

The chain links TRBV6-5 to TRBJ2-7, with 7 bases fitting TRBD2. Germline CDR1 MNHEY, CDR2 SVGAGI. V gave up 4 bases and J gave up 5 bases; unmatched junction bases: 8. This CDR3 is 14 amino acids long. CDR3 in DNA: TGTGCCAGCAGTTCTGGGCGGGAGATCCACGAGCAGTACTTC. It specifies CASSSGREIHEQYF.

Here the CDR3 DNA reads TGTGCCTGGAACAGGGGCAGTACTAATGAAAAACTGTTTTTT. Residues: CAWNRGSTNEKLFF. The genes are TRBV30 and TRBJ1-4; TRBD1 aligns across 7 bases. The germline gives CDR1 GTSNPN, CDR2 SVGIG (reference sequence). After removal of 4 bases from V and 2 bases from J, the junction contained 4 bases not matched to a gene. The CDR3 covers 14 residues.

The V gene is TRBV7-9, the J gene TRBJ2-1; TRBD2 is a possible D gene (6 bases). The V gene lost 4 bases and the J gene lost 7 bases, with 17 bases spanning the gap. The germline V gene has CDR1 SEHNR and CDR2 FQNEAQ (reference sequence). The CDR3 consists of 15 residues. In DNA, the CDR3 is TGTGCCAGCAGCTCCCGGGACTGGCCAATAAATGAGCAGTTCTTC. Encoded protein: CASSSRDWPINEQFF.

The genes are TRBV28 and TRBJ2-3; 9 nucleotides match TRBD1. After removal of 5 bases from V and 3 bases from J, the junction contained 9 bases not matched to a gene. The CDR3 has 16 amino acids. Germline CDR1 reads MDHEN; CDR2 reads SYDVKM. This CDR3 is CASSPTRDRATDTQYF. The DNA of the CDR3 is TGTGCCAGCAGTCCGACTCGGGACAGGGCGACAGATACGCAGTATTTT. The entire variable domain, with the rest obtained from reference TRBV28 and TRBJ2-3, is as follows: DVKVTQSSRYLVKRTGEKVFLECVQDMDHENMFWYRQDPGLGLRLIYFSYDVKMKEKGDIPEGYSVSREKKERFSLILESASTNQTSMYLCASSPTRDRATDTQYFGPGTRLTVL.

This clone has a single count. The rearrangement links TRBV19 to TRBJ1-1; no reliable D call. The CDR3 loop spans 13 amino acids. The germline V gene has CDR1 LNHDA and CDR2 SQIVND (reference sequence). V was clipped by 6 bases and J by 3 bases, with 11 bases between them. The CDR3 region is CASSGGSDTEAFF. The DNA for the CDR3 is TGTGCCAGTAGCGGCGGCTCGGACACTGAAGCTTTCTTT.

This chain connects TRBV28 to TRBJ2-7; possible D gene TRBD2, 6 bases. V lost 6 bases to trimming and J lost 0 bases, with 12 bases between them. This CDR3 is 14 amino acids long. Germline lookup yields CDR1 MDHEN and CDR2 SYDVKM. The CDR3 coding sequence is TGTGCCAGCAGGTCGGCTAGCGCCTCCTACGAGCAGTACTTC. Translating it yields CASRSASASYEQYF.

This clone came up once. The genes are TRBV28 and TRBJ1-5; D possibly corresponds to TRBD1 (6 bases). CDR1 is MDHEN, CDR2 SYDVKM, per germline. The CDR3 totals 15 residues. V was shortened by 4 bases and J by 3 bases, with 13 bases between the two germline ends. The CDR3, as DNA: TGTGCCAGCAGTTCACCCGGACAGCTCAATCAGCCCCAGCATTTT. Translating gives CASSSPGQLNQPQHF.

This chain uses TRBV7-2 with TRBJ2-3; no reliable D call. The CDR3 totals 16 residues. V shed 2 bases and J shed 2 bases, with 14 bases lying between them. Germline CDR1 is SGHTA and CDR2 is FQGNSA. In DNA form, the CDR3 reads TGTGCCAGCAGCTTAATCCGGGTCACACACACAGATACGCAGTATTTT. It codes for CASSLIRVTHTDTQYF.

The gene calls are TRBV7-8 and TRBJ2-5, with 15 bases fitting TRBD2. The J call may be wrong; the DNA end is better matched by TRBJ2-7. Germline CDR1 and CDR2: SGHVS and FQNEAQ. The length of the CDR3 is 16 residues. The CDR3 loop is CASSLSGTSGRNEQYF. The CDR3 DNA sequence: TGTGCCAGCAGCTTATCCGGGACTAGCGGGAGGAACGAGCAGTACTTC.